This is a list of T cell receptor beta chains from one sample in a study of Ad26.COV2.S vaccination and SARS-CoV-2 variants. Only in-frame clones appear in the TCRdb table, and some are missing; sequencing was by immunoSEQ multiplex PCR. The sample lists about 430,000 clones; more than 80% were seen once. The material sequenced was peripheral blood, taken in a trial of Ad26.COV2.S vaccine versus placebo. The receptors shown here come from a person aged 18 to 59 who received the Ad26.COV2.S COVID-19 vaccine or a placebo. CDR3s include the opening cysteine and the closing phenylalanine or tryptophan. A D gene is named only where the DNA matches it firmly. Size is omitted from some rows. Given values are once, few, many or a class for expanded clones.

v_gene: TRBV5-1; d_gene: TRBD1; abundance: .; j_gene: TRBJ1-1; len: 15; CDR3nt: TGCGCCAGCAGTTTTTATGACAGGGACGCCACTGAAGCTTTCTTT; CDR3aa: CASSFYDRDATEAFF
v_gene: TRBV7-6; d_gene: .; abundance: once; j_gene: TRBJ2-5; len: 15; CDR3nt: TGTGCCAGCAGCTGGGGGACTGGAGAGTGGGAGACCCAGTACTTC; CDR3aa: CASSWGTGEWETQYF
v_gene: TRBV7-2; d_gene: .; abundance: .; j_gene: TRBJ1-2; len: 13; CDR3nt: TGTGCCAGCAGCCTCACAGGGCGGCGTGGCTACACCTTC; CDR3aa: CASSLTGRRGYTF
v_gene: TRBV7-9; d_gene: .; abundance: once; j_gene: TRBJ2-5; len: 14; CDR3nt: TGTGCCAGCAGCTTAGGAGCGATCCAAGAGACCCAGTACTTC; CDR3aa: CASSLGAIQETQYF
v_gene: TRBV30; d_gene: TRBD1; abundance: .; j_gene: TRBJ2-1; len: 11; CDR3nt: TGTGCCTGGACAGGGGGCAATGAGCAGTTCTTC; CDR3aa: CAWTGGNEQFF
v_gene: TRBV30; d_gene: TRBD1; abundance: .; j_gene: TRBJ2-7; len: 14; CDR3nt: TGTGCCTGGAGTGTAGGGACAGGGGGTAGCGAGCAGTACTTC; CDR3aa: CAWSVGTGGSEQYF
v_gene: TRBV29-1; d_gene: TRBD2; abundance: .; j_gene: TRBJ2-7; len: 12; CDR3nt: TGCAGCGCCGGTGGGGGGGTCTACGAGCAGTACTTC; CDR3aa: CSAGGGVYEQYF
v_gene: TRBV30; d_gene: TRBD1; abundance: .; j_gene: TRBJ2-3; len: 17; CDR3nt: TGTGCCTGGAGTGCAACCGGGACAGCCAGTAGCACAGATACGCAGTATTTT; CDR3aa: CAWSATGTASSTDTQYF
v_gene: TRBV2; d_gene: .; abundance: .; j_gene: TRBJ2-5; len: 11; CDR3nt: TGTGCCAGCACTGAAAGGGAGACCCAGTACTTC; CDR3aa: CASTERETQYF
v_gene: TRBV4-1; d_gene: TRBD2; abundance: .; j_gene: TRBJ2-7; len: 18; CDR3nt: TGCGCCAGCAGCCAAGCTGGGCTCGGACTAGCGGCTCCCTACGAGCAGTACTTC; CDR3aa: CASSQAGLGLAAPYEQYF
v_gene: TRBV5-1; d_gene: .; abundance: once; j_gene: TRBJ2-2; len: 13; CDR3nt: TGCGCCAGCGGGGGGTCCGTGACCGGGGAGCTGTTTTTT; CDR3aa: CASGGSVTGELFF
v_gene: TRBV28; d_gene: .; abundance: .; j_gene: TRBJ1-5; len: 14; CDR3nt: TGTGCCAGCAGGCGGGGGGGTAGCAATCAGCCCCAGCATTTT; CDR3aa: CASRRGGSNQPQHF
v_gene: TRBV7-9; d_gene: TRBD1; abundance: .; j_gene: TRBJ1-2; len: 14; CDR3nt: TGTGCCAGCAGCTTAACCACAGGGGGATATGGCTACACCTTC; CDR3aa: CASSLTTGGYGYTF
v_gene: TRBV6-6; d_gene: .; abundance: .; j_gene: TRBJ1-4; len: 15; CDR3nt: TGTGCCAGCAGTCCGACAATGGGGGCTAATGAAAAACTGTTTTTT; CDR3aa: CASSPTMGANEKLFF
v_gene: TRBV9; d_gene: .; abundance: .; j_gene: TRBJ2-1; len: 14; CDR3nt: TGTGCCAGCAGCGGTCCGGGACCAGGGGTGGGGCAGTTCTTC; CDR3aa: CASSGPGPGVGQFF
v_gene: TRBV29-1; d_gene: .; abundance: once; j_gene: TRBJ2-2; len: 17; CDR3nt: TGCAGCGTTGAAGAGTTGGGGAGAGGAACGAACACCGGGGAGCTGTTTTTT; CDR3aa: CSVEELGRGTNTGELFF
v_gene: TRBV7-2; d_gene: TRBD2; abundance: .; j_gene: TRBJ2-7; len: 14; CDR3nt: TGTGCCAGCAGCTTAGCCGGGACTAGCTGGGAGCAGTACTTC; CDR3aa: CASSLAGTSWEQYF
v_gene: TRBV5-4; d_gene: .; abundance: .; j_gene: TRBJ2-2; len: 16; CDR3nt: TGTGCCAGCAGCTCTTCGGGGCGGGGAGCAGGCGGGGAGCTGTTTTTT; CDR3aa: CASSSSGRGAGGELFF
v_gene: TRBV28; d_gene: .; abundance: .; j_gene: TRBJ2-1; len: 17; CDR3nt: TGTGCCAGCAGCCGCTCCCAGGTGGTAGCGGAGTACAATGAGCAGTTCTTC; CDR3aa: CASSRSQVVAEYNEQFF
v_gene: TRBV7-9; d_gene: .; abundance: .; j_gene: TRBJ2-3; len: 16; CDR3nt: TGTGCCAGCAGCCTGAACCCGGCCAGACCCACAGATACGCAGTATTTT; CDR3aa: CASSLNPARPTDTQYF
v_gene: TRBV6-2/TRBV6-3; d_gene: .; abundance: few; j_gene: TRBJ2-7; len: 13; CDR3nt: TGTGCCAGCAGTCCCCCCGGACCCTACGAGCAGTACTTC; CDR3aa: CASSPPGPYEQYF
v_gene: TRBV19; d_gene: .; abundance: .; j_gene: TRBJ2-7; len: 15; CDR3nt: TGTGCCAGTAGTAGGGACACTACTAGCTCCTACGAGCAGTACTTC; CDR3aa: CASSRDTTSSYEQYF
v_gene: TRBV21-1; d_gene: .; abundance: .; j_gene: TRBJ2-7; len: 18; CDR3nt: TGTGCCAGCAGCAAAGTATTGGGAACAGGGAGATTTGCCTACGAGCAGTACTTC; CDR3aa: CASSKVLGTGRFAYEQYF
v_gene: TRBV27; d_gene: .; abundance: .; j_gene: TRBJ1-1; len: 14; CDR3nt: TGTGCCAGCAGTTTACAACAGATGAACACTGAAGCTTTCTTT; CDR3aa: CASSLQQMNTEAFF
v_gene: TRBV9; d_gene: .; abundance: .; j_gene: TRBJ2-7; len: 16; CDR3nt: TGTGCCAGCAGCCCCCAATCGGGGTCGGGTTACTACGAGCAGTACTTC; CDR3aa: CASSPQSGSGYYEQYF
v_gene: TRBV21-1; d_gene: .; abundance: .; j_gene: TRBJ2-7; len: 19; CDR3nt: TGTGCCAGCAGCAAAGGGGAAATTAGACTAGCGGGAGTTTTGTACGAGCAGTACTTC; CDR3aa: CASSKGEIRLAGVLYEQYF
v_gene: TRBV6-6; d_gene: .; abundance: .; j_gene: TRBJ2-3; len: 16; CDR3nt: TGTGCCAGCACTAACTCAAGGGGGATGGGCACAGATACGCAGTATTTT; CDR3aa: CASTNSRGMGTDTQYF
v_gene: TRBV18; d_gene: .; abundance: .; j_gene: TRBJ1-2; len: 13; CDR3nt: TGTGCCAGCTCACCACCGACCCTATACGACTACACCTTC; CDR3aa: CASSPPTLYDYTF
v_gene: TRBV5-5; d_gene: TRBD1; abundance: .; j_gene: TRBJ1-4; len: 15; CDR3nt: TGTGCCAGCAGCCCGGGGACAGAAAGTTATGAAAAACTGTTTTTT; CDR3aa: CASSPGTESYEKLFF
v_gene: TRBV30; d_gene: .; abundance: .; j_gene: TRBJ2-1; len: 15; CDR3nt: TGTGCCTGGAAAGTTCTCGGGTGGCTAGGGGATGAGCAGTTCTTC; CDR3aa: CAWKVLGWLGDEQFF
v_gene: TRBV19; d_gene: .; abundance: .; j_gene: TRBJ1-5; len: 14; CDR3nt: TGTGCCAGTAGTATCGACAGTTCCTCCGGGCCCCAGCATTTT; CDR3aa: CASSIDSSSGPQHF
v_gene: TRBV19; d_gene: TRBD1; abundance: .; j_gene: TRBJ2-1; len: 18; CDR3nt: TGTGCCAGTAGTATAGATCGGGGGACAGGGGCCAGTAACAATGAGCAGTTCTTC; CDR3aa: CASSIDRGTGASNNEQFF
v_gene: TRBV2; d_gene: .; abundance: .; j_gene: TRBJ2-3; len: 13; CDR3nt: TGTGCCAGCGGGTCAGGCGGTACAGATACGCAGTATTTT; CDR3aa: CASGSGGTDTQYF